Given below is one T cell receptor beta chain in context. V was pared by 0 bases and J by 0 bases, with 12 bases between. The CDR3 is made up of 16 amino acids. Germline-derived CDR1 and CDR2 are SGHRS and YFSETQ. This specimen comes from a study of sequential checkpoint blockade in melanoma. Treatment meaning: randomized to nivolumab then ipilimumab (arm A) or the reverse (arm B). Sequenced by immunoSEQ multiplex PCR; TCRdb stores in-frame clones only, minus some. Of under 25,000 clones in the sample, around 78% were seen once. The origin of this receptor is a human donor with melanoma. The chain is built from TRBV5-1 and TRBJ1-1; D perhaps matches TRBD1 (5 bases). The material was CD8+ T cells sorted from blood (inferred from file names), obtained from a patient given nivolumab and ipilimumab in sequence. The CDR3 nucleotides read TGCGCCAGCAGCTTGGCCGGGGGAGCGATGAACACTGAAGCTTTCTTT. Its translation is CASSLAGGAMNTEAFF.